This passage covers 24 T cell receptor beta chains from one sample sequenced in a study of T cell responses to AZD1222 COVID-19 vaccine. Profiled with immunoSEQ multiplex PCR; TCRdb holds only in-frame clones, not every one. Of some 200,000 clones listed, approximately 90% are singletons. The sequenced sample was peripheral blood, obtained on day 0 of AZD1222 vaccination. The receptor set was obtained from an adult in good health.

Details on this clone: The junction shows a germline mismatch at one end, possibly a read error. The chain combines TRBV5-1 with TRBJ1-1; 7 nucleotides match TRBD1. Germline CDR1 and CDR2: SGHRS and YFSETQ. The CDR3 length is 10 residues. For the CDR3, the DNA is TGCGCCAGCAGGGAAATGGGACAGAGGTTT. The encoded protein is CASREMGQRF.

This clone showed up just a few times. The chain is built from TRBV6-1 and TRBJ2-5; D may be TRBD2 (6 bases). V dropped 3 bases and J dropped 3 bases, with 11 bases sitting between them. Germline V gene data show CDR1 as MNHNS and CDR2 as SASEGT. This CDR3 contains 14 residues. Here the CDR3 DNA reads TGTGCCAGCAGTGAGGGGACTGGAAAAGAGACCCAGTACTTC. Its translation is CASSEGTGKETQYF.

In its sample, this clone was seen a few times. This chain links TRBV6-4 with TRBJ2-1; 14 bases are a match to TRBD2. The CDR3 covers 18 residues. V trimming: 2 bases; J trimming: 7 bases; junction bases outside the gene matches: 10. Germline assignment: CDR1 MRHNA and CDR2 SNTAGT. The CDR3 is CASSDLGTSGSYRNEQFF. DNA for the CDR3: TGTGCCAGCAGTGACCTGGGGACTAGCGGGAGTTATCGGAATGAGCAGTTCTTC.

The chain is built from TRBV29-1 and TRBJ2-3; no clear D. Germline-derived CDR1 and CDR2 are SQVTM and ANQGSEA. The CDR3 has 13 amino acids. V gave up 2 bases and J gave up 0 bases, with 6 bases separating them. Written as DNA, the CDR3 is TGCAGCGTTGAAATGCCTAGCACAGATACGCAGTATTTT. This translates into CSVEMPSTDTQYF.

V gene TRBV9 combines with J gene TRBJ2-5; TRBD2 matches 7 bases. Unmatched junction bases numbered 12, after V lost 0 bases and J lost 4 bases. This CDR3 spans 17 amino acids. The germline gives CDR1 SGDLS, CDR2 YYNGEE. The CDR3 DNA follows: TGTGCCAGCAGCGTAGACACCCGGGGAGGGGTACTAGAGACCCAGTACTTC. Its protein is CASSVDTRGGVLETQYF.

J is TRBJ2-1 and V is TRBV27; D may be TRBD1 (6 bases). Between the trimmed V and J ends, which lost 2 bases and 4 bases, there was a span of 12 bases. CDR1 is MNHEY and CDR2 is SMNVEV in the germline V gene (reference sequence). The CDR3 consists of 15 residues. CDR3: CASSLGSGDYNEQFF. CDR3 bases: TGTGCCAGCAGTTTAGGGTCAGGGGATTACAATGAGCAGTTCTTC.

The sample holds one count of this clone. V is TRBV18 and J is TRBJ1-6; no clear D. V shed 3 bases and J shed 0 bases, with 12 bases lying between them. Germline V CDR1 and CDR2: KGHSH, LQKENI. The CDR3 is made up of 17 amino acids. CDR3 sequence reads: CASSPLAASSYNSPLHF. As DNA, the CDR3 is TGTGCCAGCTCACCCTTGGCAGCGAGCTCCTATAATTCACCCCTCCACTTT.

The chain recombines TRBV11-3 with TRBJ2-3, with D perhaps TRBD2 (6 bases). V lost 5 bases and J lost 5, with 14 bases in between. The CDR3 consists of 14 residues. In germline, CDR1 is SGHNT, CDR2 YENEEA. The chain's CDR3 is CASSRAGRGDTQYF. The CDR3 region has the DNA TGTGCCAGCAGCCGGGCGGGGCGGGGAGATACGCAGTATTTT.

The chain uses TRBV9 and TRBJ1-3, with TRBD1 as a possible D gene (5 bases). The germline V gene encodes CDR1 SGDLS and CDR2 YYNGEE. The CDR3 length is 16 residues. Trimming left V 1 base short and J 4 bases short, with 15 bases between. Here the CDR3 reads CASSVLGEGSGNTIYF. CDR3 nucleotides: TGTGCCAGCAGCGTATTAGGGGAGGGATCCGGAAACACCATATATTTT.

This clone was seen only once. The chain carries TRBV2 and TRBJ2-7; 9 bases are a match to TRBD1. The CDR3 has 14 residues. V shed 6 bases, J shed 7 bases, and the junction held 10 bases outside the gene matches. The germline CDR1 and CDR2 sequences are SNHLY and FYNNEI. The CDR3 sequence: CASRPGQGPFEQYF. The CDR3 DNA follows: TGTGCCAGCAGGCCGGGACAGGGACCCTTTGAGCAGTACTTC.

The chain couples TRBV24-1 to TRBJ1-2; D unclear. Germline CDR1 KGHDR, CDR2 SFDVKD. The V gene lost 3 bases and the J gene lost 3 bases, with 4 bases spanning the gap. The CDR3 extends over 12 amino acids. The DNA of the CDR3 is TGTGCCACCAGTGATGCTTACTATGGCTACACCTTC. Its protein is CATSDAYYGYTF.

This clone occurred once. V gene TRBV5-4 combines with J gene TRBJ2-3; 9 bases map to TRBD2. Germline-derived CDR1 and CDR2 are SGHNT and YYREEE (reference sequence). This CDR3 is built from 15 residues. V trimming: 0 bases; J trimming: 4 bases; junction bases outside the gene matches: 3. The CDR3 DNA is TGTGCCAGCAGCTTGGCCGGGACTAGCTCAGATACGCAGTATTTT. Its translation: CASSLAGTSSDTQYF.

This clone was recorded a few times. V is TRBV4-2 and J is TRBJ1-4; D gene unclear. This CDR3 spans 15 amino acids. V was pared by 6 bases and J by 0 bases, with 11 bases between. The germline gives CDR1 LGHNA, CDR2 YNFKEQ. The CDR3 nucleotides are TGTGCCAGCAGGGTTTCACTTGCAACTAATGAAAAACTGTTTTTT. Its protein is CASRVSLATNEKLFF.

V gene TRBV9 combines with J gene TRBJ1-5; D might be TRBD1 (5 bases). Germline loops: CDR1 SGDLS, CDR2 YYNGEE. The V gene lost 2 bases and the J gene lost 4 bases, with 13 bases spanning the gap. CDR3 size: 15 residues. CDR3 residues: CASSVDPHRNQPQHF. The CDR3 bases are TGTGCCAGCAGCGTCGACCCACACAGGAATCAGCCCCAGCATTTT.

V usage is TRBV28 and J usage is TRBJ1-2, with D maybe TRBD1 (5 bases). The V and J ends lost 5 bases and 9 bases respectively, with 19 bases between them. Germline V gene sequence: CDR1 MDHEN, CDR2 SYDVKM. The CDR3 is 14 residues long. CDR3 region: CASSHSPRGGSYTF. The CDR3 bases are TGTGCCAGCAGTCATAGCCCCCGCGGGGGAAGCTACACCTTC.

This clone was recorded only once. This chain's CDR3 is CASSDTGDRGYYEQYF. The CDR3 nucleotides are TGTGCCAGCAGTGATACTGGGGACAGGGGATACTACGAGCAGTACTTC. The V and J genes are TRBV2 and TRBJ2-7; 10 bases line up with TRBD1. The CDR3 is 16 amino acids. CDR1 and CDR2 from the germline V gene are SNHLY and FYNNEI. V lost 3 bases, J lost 3 bases, and 8 bases stayed unmatched.

The chain has TRBV24-1 and TRBJ2-5; 7 bases agree with TRBD1. V shed 3 bases and J 3 bases; nucleotides not matched to a gene: 3. Germline V gene data show CDR1 as KGHDR and CDR2 as SFDVKD. There are 14 residues in the CDR3. This CDR3 reads CATSDLGQEETQYF. In DNA form, the CDR3 reads TGTGCCACCAGTGATCTAGGACAGGAAGAGACCCAGTACTTC.

This chain links TRBV3-1 (or the pseudogene TRBV3-2) with TRBJ2-1; 8 bases are shared with TRBD2. The CDR3 consists of 15 residues. Trimming removed 4 bases from V and 4 bases from J; junction bases left unmatched: 6. Germline V lookup: CDR1 LGHDT, CDR2 YNNKEL (reference sequence). The CDR3 coding sequence is TGTGCCAGCAGCCCTCAACTAGCGGCTTACAATGAGCAGTTCTTC. Amino acids: CASSPQLAAYNEQFF.

This clone was counted only a few times. The gene calls are TRBV18 and TRBJ2-7, with 8 positions matching TRBD2. V lost 6 bases, J lost 5 bases, and 9 bases stayed unmatched. Germline CDR1 reads KGHSH; CDR2 reads LQKENI. CDR3 length: 14 amino acids. The CDR3 DNA reads as TGTGCCAGCTCCGCAAGCGGGAGAGCGGACGAGCAGTACTTC. Protein product: CASSASGRADEQYF.

J is TRBJ2-7 and V is TRBV27, with 7 positions matching TRBD1. CDR1 is MNHEY and CDR2 is SMNVEV in the germline V gene (reference sequence). V gave up 5 bases and J gave up 3 bases; unmatched junction bases: 4. The length of the CDR3 is 13 residues. The CDR3: CASSIGGVYEQYF. As DNA, the CDR3 is TGTGCCAGCAGTATAGGGGGCGTCTACGAGCAGTACTTC.

The rearrangement joins TRBV2 to TRBJ1-1; no reliable D call. Germline V gene sequence: CDR1 SNHLY, CDR2 FYNNEI. The CDR3 length is 13 residues. V was cut by 9 bases and J by 1 base, with 12 bases left in between. The CDR3 spells CARERAGNTEAFF. CDR3 nucleotides: TGTGCCAGAGAAAGGGCTGGGAACACTGAAGCTTTCTTT.

This chain connects TRBV2 to TRBJ2-1; 9 positions match TRBD2. Germline values: CDR1 SNHLY, CDR2 FYNNEI. CDR3 length equals 13 residues. J lost 8 bases, V lost 7 bases, and 6 bases had no gene match. Here the CDR3 DNA reads TGTGCCAGCAATCTAGCGGGACTCGATGAGCAGTTCTTC. It encodes CASNLAGLDEQFF.

The chain joins TRBV18 to TRBJ2-3; D is possibly TRBD1 (6 bases). The CDR3 totals 16 residues. V lost 0 bases and J 6 bases, leaving 16 bases between the germline ends. Germline V gene data show CDR1 as KGHSH and CDR2 as LQKENI. CDR3 in DNA: TGTGCCAGCTCACCACCGACAGGCCTGGGTTGGGATACGCAGTATTTT. This codes for CASSPPTGLGWDTQYF. Supplemented by reference TRBV18 and TRBJ2-3, the full variable domain reads NAGVMQNPRHLVRRRGQEARLRCSPMKGHSHVYWYRQLPEEGLKFMVYLQKENIIDESGMPKERFSAEFPKEGPSILRIQQVVRGDSAAYFCASSPPTGLGWDTQYFGPGTRLTVL.

The J gene is TRBJ1-1, the V gene TRBV19; D not resolved. The germline gives CDR1 LNHDA, CDR2 SQIVND (reference sequence). This CDR3 region has 14 residues. The V gene lost 3 bases and the J gene lost 5 bases, with 13 bases spanning the gap. The DNA for the CDR3 is TGTGCCAGTAGTATGATCTCCGCGAAAACTGAAGCTTTCTTT. Its translation: CASSMISAKTEAFF.